This is a list of T cell receptor beta chains from one sample in a study of cytomegalovirus exposure and HLA in healthy donors. This table comes from immunoSEQ multiplex PCR, and its TCRdb copy is limited to in-frame clones, with some not included. The table shows roughly 98,000 clones, with roughly 85% occurring only once. Sequences were obtained from PBMCs. The receptors stem from a woman aged 25 to 39 in good health and CMV-seronegative. Each CDR3 is given with its conserved first and last residue. A D gene is named only where the DNA matches it firmly. Rows may omit the clone size; those that give it use once, few, many or a size class.

abundance | j_gene | d_gene | v_gene | CDR3aa | CDR3nt
. | TRBJ2-2 | TRBD2 | TRBV5-1 | CASSSTVMQTGTSRAGELFF | TGCGCCAGCAGCTCCACCGTAATGCAGACCGGGACTAGCAGGGCCGGGGAGCTGTTTTTT
once | TRBJ1-3 | . | TRBV6-1 | CASSEPALGNTIYF | TGTGCCAGCAGTGAACCCGCACTCGGAAACACCATATATTTT
. | TRBJ1-1 | . | TRBV6-5 | CASSPRDTNTEAFF | TGTGCCAGCAGTCCCCGGGACACGAACACTGAAGCTTTCTTT
. | TRBJ1-2 | TRBD1 | TRBV5-5 | CASSRQGGGYTF | TGTGCCAGCAGCAGACAGGGGGGAGGCTACACCTTC
. | TRBJ2-4 | . | TRBV28 | CASNGLAKNIQYF | TGTGCCAGTAACGGTTTAGCCAAAAACATTCAGTACTTC
once | TRBJ2-5 | TRBD1 | TRBV28 | CASSSPRQGVETQYF | TGTGCCAGCAGTTCCCCTAGACAGGGCGTCGAGACCCAGTACTTC
. | TRBJ1-1 | . | TRBV7-8 | CASSFGGYTEAFF | TGTGCCAGCAGCTTTGGGGGGTACACTGAAGCTTTCTTT
. | TRBJ2-3 | TRBD1 | TRBV7-2 | CASSLFRDRDTQYF | TGTGCCAGCAGCTTATTTAGGGACAGAGATACGCAGTATTTT
. | TRBJ2-7 | . | TRBV7-3 | CASSLNRGGEQYF | TGTGCCAGCAGCTTAAACAGGGGAGGCGAGCAGTACTTC
few | TRBJ2-1 | . | TRBV6-1 | CASAGTYNEQFF | TGTGCCAGTGCAGGGACCTACAATGAGCAGTTCTTC
. | TRBJ1-1 | . | TRBV2 | CASREQGNTEAFF | TGTGCCAGCAGAGAACAGGGGAACACTGAAGCTTTCTTT
. | TRBJ2-2 | . | TRBV7-2 | CASSLVMVGSTGELFF | TGTGCCAGCAGCTTAGTCATGGTGGGGAGCACCGGGGAGCTGTTTTTT
. | TRBJ1-1 | . | TRBV11-3 | CASSFGRGDTEAFF | TGTGCCAGCAGCTTCGGGCGCGGGGACACTGAAGCTTTCTTT
. | TRBJ2-2 | . | TRBV9 | CASSISSHRETGELFF | TGTGCCAGCAGCATAAGTAGTCACAGGGAGACCGGGGAGCTGTTTTTT
. | TRBJ2-3 | . | TRBV9 | CASSVDGGASTDTQYF | TGTGCCAGCAGCGTAGACGGGGGTGCTAGCACAGATACGCAGTATTTT
. | TRBJ1-1 | . | TRBV5-1 | CASSLGAGAGDEAFF | TGCGCCAGCAGCTTGGGGGCAGGGGCGGGTGACGAAGCTTTCTTT
. | TRBJ1-3 | . | TRBV19 | CASSMSGLSGNTIYF | TGTGCCAGTAGTATGTCTGGGCTCTCTGGAAACACCATATATTTT
. | TRBJ2-7 | . | TRBV5-1 | CASSLTDLTYEQYF | TGCGCCAGCAGCTTGACGGACTTAACCTACGAGCAGTACTTC
. | TRBJ1-2 | TRBD1 | TRBV7-9 | CASSLGDREVYGYTF | TGTGCCAGCAGCTTAGGGGACAGGGAAGTCTATGGCTACACCTTC
. | TRBJ2-3 | . | TRBV6-6 | CASKLGGITDTQYF | TGTGCCAGCAAACTGGGAGGAATCACAGATACGCAGTATTTT
. | TRBJ2-5 | TRBD2 | TRBV18 | CASSQFGGEGETQYF | TGTGCCAGCTCACAGTTCGGAGGGGAGGGAGAGACCCAGTACTTC
. | TRBJ1-4 | TRBD1 | TRBV10-1 | CASVRGQGGNEKLFF | TGCGCCAGCGTGAGGGGACAGGGTGGTAATGAAAAACTGTTTTTT
once | TRBJ1-5 | . | TRBV19 | CASNRGGPNQPQHF | TGTGCCAGTAACCGGGGAGGGCCCAATCAGCCCCAGCATTTT
. | TRBJ1-1 | . | TRBV5-1 | CASSLQLGAGTEAFF | TGCGCCAGCAGCTTACAGCTTGGGGCTGGCACTGAAGCTTTCTTT
. | TRBJ1-2 | . | TRBV4-1 | CASSLGFRGTYDNGYTF | TGCGCCAGCAGCCTCGGCTTTAGGGGGACATATGATAATGGCTACACCTTC
. | TRBJ1-1 | . | TRBV7-2 | CASSLQGLMNTEAFF | TGTGCCAGCAGCTTACAGGGGCTGATGAACACTGAAGCTTTCTTT
. | TRBJ2-7 | . | TRBV18 | CASSRLLADNYEQYF | TGTGCCAGCTCACGGCTCTTGGCAGATAACTACGAGCAGTACTTC
. | TRBJ2-7 | TRBD1 | TRBV6-1 | CASSEIVTGSYEQYF | TGTGCCAGCAGTGAAATTGTGACAGGGAGCTACGAGCAGTACTTC
. | TRBJ2-2 | TRBD1 | TRBV15 | CATSREGQRDSLFF | TGTGCCACCAGCCGAGAGGGACAACGGGACAGCCTGTTTTTT
. | TRBJ2-7 | . | TRBV11-1 | CASSLLRSGEQYF | TGTGCCAGCAGCTTACTCAGGTCGGGGGAGCAGTACTTC
. | TRBJ2-5 | . | TRBV4-1 | CASSQGPSGAQETQYF | TGCGCCAGCAGCCAAGGTCCCTCTGGGGCGCAAGAGACCCAGTACTTC
. | TRBJ2-5 | TRBD2 | TRBV5-4 | CASSPGGGGQETQYF | TGTGCCAGCAGCCCGGGAGGGGGAGGGCAAGAGACCCAGTACTTC
. | TRBJ2-1 | . | TRBV27 | CASSLIAANNEQFF | TGTGCCAGCAGTTTAATAGCGGCTAACAATGAGCAGTTCTTC
. | TRBJ1-1 | . | TRBV28 | CASSLRQLNTEAFF | TGTGCCAGCAGTTTACGACAGTTGAACACTGAAGCTTTCTTT
. | TRBJ1-1 | . | TRBV28 | CASSLVRDTEAFF | TGTGCCAGCAGTTTGGTCAGGGACACTGAAGCTTTCTTT
. | TRBJ2-7 | TRBD2 | TRBV5-1 | CASSPTSLAAFSYEQYF | TGCGCCAGCAGCCCGACGTCACTAGCGGCTTTCTCCTACGAGCAGTACTTC
. | TRBJ2-3 | . | TRBV6-6 | CASSYGGVTDTQYF | TGTGCCAGCAGTTACGGTGGAGTCACAGATACGCAGTATTTT
. | TRBJ2-2 | TRBD2 | TRBV9 | CASSSGLAGGIGELFF | TGTGCCAGCAGCTCCGGACTAGCGGGGGGGATCGGGGAGCTGTTTTTT
. | TRBJ2-7 | . | TRBV2 | CASSEPLTYEQYF | TGTGCCAGCAGTGAACCTTTAACCTACGAGCAGTACTTC
once | TRBJ2-5 | . | TRBV10-3 | CATRGGETQYF | TGTGCCACCAGGGGAGGGGAGACCCAGTACTTC
. | TRBJ2-7 | TRBD1 | TRBV6-6 | CASSSGTGASEQYF | TGTGCCAGCAGTTCCGGGACAGGGGCATCCGAGCAGTACTTC
. | TRBJ1-1 | . | TRBV7-8 | CASSLLSTVNTEAFF | TGTGCCAGCAGCTTGCTGTCGACAGTGAACACTGAAGCTTTCTTT
once | TRBJ2-3 | TRBD2 | TRBV10-1 | CASSPPGLAGLGVAQYF | TGCGCCAGCAGTCCTCCGGGACTAGCGGGGCTTGGGGTCGCGCAGTATTTT
. | TRBJ2-2 | . | TRBV7-3 | CASSQLGRGATGELFF | TGTGCCAGCAGCCAACTGGGGAGAGGAGCCACCGGGGAGCTGTTTTTT
. | TRBJ1-1 | TRBD1 | TRBV28 | CASSLWTGTRRNTEAFF | TGTGCCAGCAGTTTATGGACAGGGACGAGGCGGAACACTGAAGCTTTCTTT